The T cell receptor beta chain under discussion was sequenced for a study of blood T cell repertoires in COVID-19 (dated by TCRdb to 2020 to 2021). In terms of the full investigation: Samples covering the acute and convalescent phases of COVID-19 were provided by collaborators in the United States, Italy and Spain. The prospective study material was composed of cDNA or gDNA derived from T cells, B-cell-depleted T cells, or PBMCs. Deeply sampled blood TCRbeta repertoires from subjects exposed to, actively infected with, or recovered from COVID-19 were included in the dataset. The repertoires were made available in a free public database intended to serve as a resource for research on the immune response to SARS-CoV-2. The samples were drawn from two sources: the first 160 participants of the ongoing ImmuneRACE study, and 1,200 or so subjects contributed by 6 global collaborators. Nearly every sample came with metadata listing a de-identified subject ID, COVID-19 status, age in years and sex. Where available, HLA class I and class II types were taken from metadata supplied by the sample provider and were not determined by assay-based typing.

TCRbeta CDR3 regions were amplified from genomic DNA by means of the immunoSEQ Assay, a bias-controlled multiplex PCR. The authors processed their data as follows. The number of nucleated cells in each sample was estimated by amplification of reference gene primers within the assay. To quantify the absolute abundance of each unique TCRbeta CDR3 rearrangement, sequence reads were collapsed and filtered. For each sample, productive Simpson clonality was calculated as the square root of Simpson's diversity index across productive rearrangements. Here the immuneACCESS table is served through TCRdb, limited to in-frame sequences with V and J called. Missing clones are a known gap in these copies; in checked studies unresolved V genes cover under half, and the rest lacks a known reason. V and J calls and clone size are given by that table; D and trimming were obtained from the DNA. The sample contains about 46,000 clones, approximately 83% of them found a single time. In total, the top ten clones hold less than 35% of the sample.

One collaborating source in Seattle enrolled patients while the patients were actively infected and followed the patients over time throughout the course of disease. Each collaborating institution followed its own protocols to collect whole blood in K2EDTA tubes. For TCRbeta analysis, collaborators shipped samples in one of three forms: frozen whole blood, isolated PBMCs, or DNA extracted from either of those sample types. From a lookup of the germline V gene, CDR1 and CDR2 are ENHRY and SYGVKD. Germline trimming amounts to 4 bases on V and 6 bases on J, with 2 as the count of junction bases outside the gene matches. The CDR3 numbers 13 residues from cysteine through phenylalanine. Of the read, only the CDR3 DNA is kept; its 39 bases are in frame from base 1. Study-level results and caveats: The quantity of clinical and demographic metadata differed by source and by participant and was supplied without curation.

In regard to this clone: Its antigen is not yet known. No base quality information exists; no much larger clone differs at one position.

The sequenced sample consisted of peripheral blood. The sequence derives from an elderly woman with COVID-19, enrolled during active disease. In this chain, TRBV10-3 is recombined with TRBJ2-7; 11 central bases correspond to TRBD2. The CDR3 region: CAISGLAGREQYF. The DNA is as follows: TGTGCCATCAGTGGACTAGCGGGACGCGAGCAGTACTTC.